A single sample is the source of the 31 T cell receptor beta chains below, sequenced in a study of response to subunit inactivated influenza vaccine (dated by TCRdb to the late 2010s). Library preparation used RT-PCR. Instrument on record: Illumina HiSeq 2500. TCRdb reanalyzed the raw reads on its own, using fastp at Q25 for trimming and MiXCR for clone calling, and kept in-frame beta chains. Each CDR3 protein appears once, grouped with its most common genes and DNA. The sample table records approximately 230,000 distinct CDR3 sequences; more than 9% of these occur just once. The biggest ten clones account for approximately 8.3% of the sample. The sample in question was non-naive T cells sorted from PBMCs, obtained around two weeks before vaccination. Interpreted using the paper, the cell subset or site label stands for: memory T cell fraction. These TCRs come from a man aged 50 to 59 who received an inactivated influenza vaccine. Donor details come from another sample of the same person, matched by shared clones.

This clonotype was picked up many times. This rearrangement joins TRBV5-5 to TRBJ1-1; D perhaps matches TRBD1 (6 bases). Germline CDR1 reads SGHKS; CDR2 reads YYEKEE (reference sequence). This CDR3 spans 16 amino acids. V lost 4 bases to trimming and J lost 3 bases, with 19 bases between them. For the CDR3, the DNA is TGTGCCAGCAGCGCCGTCTGGGGGCTTGTTTACACTGAAGCTTTCTTT. It codes for CASSAVWGLVYTEAFF.

This clonotype was detected ten times or more. The chain's CDR3 is CASSRTGTVTDTQYF. CDR3 bases: TGTGCCAGCAGCCGAACCGGGACAGTCACAGATACGCAGTATTTT. The chain recombines TRBV28 with TRBJ2-3, with 7 bases fitting TRBD1. The trim removed 6 bases at V and 2 bases at J, leaving 8 bases unmatched. The CDR3 length is 15 residues. Germline CDR1 is MDHEN and CDR2 is SYDVKM.

This clonotype was recorded at least ten times. The rearrangement uses TRBV6-1 and TRBJ2-2; D is perhaps TRBD1 (6 bases). The CDR3 covers 15 residues. Germline values: CDR1 MNHNS, CDR2 SASEGT. The V end lost 7 bases, the J end lost 5 bases, and 17 bases lay between the germline ends. Written as DNA, the CDR3 is TGTGCCAGCACGCAGACCAGGGGCTATACCGGGGAGCTGTTTTTT. Encoded protein: CASTQTRGYTGELFF.

The sample holds many counts of this clonotype. The chain combines TRBV7-2 with TRBJ2-3; D gene uncertain. V was pared by 1 base and J by 4 bases, with 3 bases between. The CDR3 covers 12 residues. Germline V gene lookup returns CDR1 SGHTA and CDR2 FQGNSA. The CDR3: CASSLVADTQYF. In DNA, the CDR3 is TGTGCCAGCAGCTTAGTAGCAGATACGCAGTATTTT.

The table lists this clonotype with a few counts. The genes are TRBV19 and TRBJ2-1, with TRBD1 matching 8 bases. Germline-derived CDR1 and CDR2 are LNHDA and SQIVND (reference sequence). J lost 5 bases, V lost 9 bases, and 15 bases had no gene match. CDR3 size: 16 residues. CDR3 loop: CASTGAILTGDNEQFF. The CDR3 region has the DNA TGTGCCAGCACCGGAGCCATCCTGACAGGGGACAATGAGCAGTTCTTC.

This clonotype has just a few counts. This chain links TRBV18 with TRBJ2-3; D ambiguous. This CDR3 contains 16 residues. Germline CDR1 reads KGHSH; CDR2 reads LQKENI. V lost 3 bases and J lost 0, with 13 bases in between. The CDR3 DNA is TGTGCCAGCTCACCGAGGACCACCCCAAGCACAGATACGCAGTATTTT. It codes for CASSPRTTPSTDTQYF.

V is TRBV11-2 and J is TRBJ1-5; D is undetermined. The CDR3 is 17 residues long. The V and J ends lost 2 bases and 0 bases respectively, with 14 bases between them. Germline V gives CDR1 SGHAT, CDR2 FQNNGV. CDR3 DNA sequence: TGTGCCAGCAGCTTATCGGACGTTGGTAATAGCAATCAGCCCCAGCATTTT. It specifies CASSLSDVGNSNQPQHF.

This clonotype has only a few counts. The rearrangement joins TRBV15 to TRBJ2-3, with D perhaps matching TRBD1 (6 bases). Germline CDR1 LNHNV, CDR2 YYDKDF (reference sequence). This CDR3 contains 15 residues. V gave up 5 bases and J gave up 0 bases, with 12 bases separating them. CDR3 coding DNA: TGTGCCACCAGCCCATGGACAGTAAGCACAGATACGCAGTATTTT. Translating gives CATSPWTVSTDTQYF.

Ten or more counts support this clonotype. CDR3 in amino acids: CSVAGQITDTQYF. DNA for the CDR3: TGCAGCGTTGCGGGACAGATCACAGATACGCAGTATTTT. This chain connects TRBV29-1 to TRBJ2-3; 7 positions agree with TRBD1. With 4 bases clipped from V and 2 bases from J, the junction kept 3 bases outside the gene matches. The CDR3 has 13 amino acids. CDR1 and CDR2 (germline): SQVTM, ANQGSEA.

This clonotype was seen ten or more times. V is TRBV4-2 and J is TRBJ2-5, with 7 bases lining up with TRBD2. V was pared by 3 bases and J by 4 bases, with 8 bases of the junction left unmatched. In germline, CDR1 is LGHNA, CDR2 YNFKEQ. The CDR3 covers 15 residues. The CDR3 is CASSQGPSGLETQYF. Written as DNA, the CDR3 is TGTGCCAGCAGCCAGGGCCCTAGCGGTTTAGAGACCCAGTACTTC.

This clonotype came up a few times. The rearrangement uses TRBV6-6 and TRBJ1-1; D is ambiguous. The CDR3 totals 12 residues. V gave up 7 bases and J gave up 2 bases, with 8 bases separating them. Per germline, CDR1 MNHNY and CDR2 SVGAGI (reference sequence). The CDR3 loop reads CASKPVNTEAFF. The CDR3 DNA follows: TGTGCCAGCAAGCCAGTTAACACTGAAGCTTTCTTT.

This clonotype was observed a handful of times. The chain is built from TRBV19 and TRBJ2-1, with 10 bases matching TRBD2. The CDR3 has 17 residues. From germline, CDR1 is LNHDA and CDR2 SQIVND (reference sequence). With 7 bases clipped from V and 1 base from J, the junction kept 10 bases outside the gene matches. The CDR3: CASKPSGRRGSYNEQFF. CDR3 in DNA: TGTGCCAGTAAGCCTAGCGGGAGAAGGGGTTCCTACAATGAGCAGTTCTTC.

The rearrangement joins TRBV28 to TRBJ1-4; D possibly corresponds to TRBD1 (6 bases). Germline V gene data show CDR1 as MDHEN and CDR2 as SYDVKM. V lost 8 bases and J lost 7, with 11 bases in between. The CDR3 sequence is 12 residues long. CDR3 residues: CASGGLGEKLFF. In nucleotides, the CDR3 is TGTGCCAGCGGGGGCTTAGGTGAAAAACTGTTTTTT.

In this sample, this clonotype turned up many times. The chain employs TRBV11-2 and TRBJ2-3, with TRBD2 matching 11 bases. The CDR3 is 15 residues long. Trimming took 6 bases from V and 8 from J; bases not matched to a gene: 10. Germline CDR1 reads SGHAT; CDR2 reads FQNNGV. CDR3 amino acids: CASRPLAGGPRTQYF. CDR3 DNA sequence: TGTGCCAGCAGGCCCTTAGCGGGGGGGCCTCGTACGCAGTATTTT.

This sequence joins TRBV5-1 and TRBJ2-1; D remains unclear. V lost 1 base and J 3 bases, leaving 8 bases between the germline ends. The CDR3 is made up of 14 amino acids. Per germline, CDR1 SGHRS and CDR2 YFSETQ. The CDR3 region has the DNA TGCGCCAGCAGCTTGTCCGCCAACTACAATGAGCAGTTCTTC. Protein product: CASSLSANYNEQFF.

V gene TRBV7-2 combines with J gene TRBJ2-5; D tentatively reads TRBD1 or TRBD2 (5 bases each). Germline CDR1 reads SGHTA; CDR2 reads FQGNSA. The CDR3 consists of 14 residues. V was cut by 4 bases and J by 4 bases, with 13 bases left in between. CDR3 protein: CASSWGSGSETQYF. CDR3 coding DNA: TGTGCCAGCAGCTGGGGGTCCGGATCAGAGACCCAGTACTTC.

This sequence joins TRBV6-4 and TRBJ2-2; D not resolved. Trimming removed 2 bases from V and 5 bases from J, with 6 bases in between. This CDR3 has 13 residues. CDR1 MRHNA and CDR2 SNTAGT come from the germline V gene. The DNA of the CDR3 is TGTGCCAGCAGTGACCAGCCTACCGGGGAGCTGTTTTTT. It yields the protein CASSDQPTGELFF.

This sequence joins TRBV20-1 and TRBJ1-5, with D uncertain. The length of the CDR3 is 16 residues. From germline, CDR1 is DFQATT and CDR2 SNEGSKA (reference sequence). V was clipped by 1 base and J by 3 bases, with 16 bases between them. CDR3 bases: TGCAGTGCTAGAGCTCGTAACAGAACCAACAATCAGCCCCAGCATTTT. It yields the protein CSARARNRTNNQPQHF.

The sample holds a few counts of this clonotype. The V and J genes are TRBV12-3 or TRBV12-4 and TRBJ2-5; 10 bases align to TRBD1. The length of the CDR3 is 15 residues. Losses at the gene ends were 5 bases for V and 5 bases for J; bases not matched to a gene: 8. The chain's CDR3 is CASSRRQGAWETQYF. DNA for the CDR3: TGTGCCAGCAGTCGACGACAGGGGGCTTGGGAGACCCAGTACTTC.

This clonotype was recorded at least ten times. V is TRBV6-1 and J is TRBJ2-7; no reliable D call. Trimming removed 7 bases at V and 3 bases at J, with 10 bases between. CDR1 is MNHNS, CDR2 SASEGT, per germline. There are 12 residues in the CDR3. In nucleotides, the CDR3 is TGTGCCAGCACCCCCTTTGGCTACGAGCAGTACTTC. The encoded protein is CASTPFGYEQYF.

This clonotype was recorded a few times. The J gene is TRBJ1-1, the V gene TRBV6-1, with 7 bases fitting TRBD1. With V trimmed by 8 bases and J by 1 base, 7 bases remained unmatched. This CDR3 is 14 amino acids long. Germline CDR1 and CDR2: MNHNS and SASEGT. CDR3 region: CASAKGTANTEAFF. CDR3 coding DNA: TGTGCCAGCGCAAAAGGGACAGCGAACACTGAAGCTTTCTTT.

This chain joins TRBV3-1 and TRBJ1-1; a weak D match, TRBD1 (6 bases). Per the germline V gene, CDR1 is LGHDT and CDR2 is YNNKEL (reference sequence). The CDR3 runs 14 residues. V was cut by 8 bases and J by 0 bases, with 13 bases left in between. The CDR3 bases are TGTGCCAGCGCGACAGGAAGGATGAACACTGAAGCTTTCTTT. It is translated as CASATGRMNTEAFF.

The sample holds a few counts of this clonotype. This chain uses TRBV5-6 with TRBJ2-1; the D call may be TRBD1 or TRBD2 (5 bases each). Trimming removed 4 bases at V and 5 bases at J, with 13 bases between. The CDR3 has 14 amino acids. Germline-derived CDR1 and CDR2 are SGHDT and YYEEEE. The CDR3 DNA follows: TGTGCCAGCAGCCACGGGACGGCCGACAATGAGCAGTTCTTC. As protein: CASSHGTADNEQFF.

This clonotype was counted between two and nine times. The chain employs TRBV4-3 and TRBJ1-1, with a weak D call TRBD1 (6 bases). Germline V lookup: CDR1 LGHNA, CDR2 YSLEER. The length of the CDR3 is 13 residues. Trimming cost V 4 bases and J 3 bases, with 9 bases left between them. In DNA form, the CDR3 reads TGCGCCAGCAGCCGGGGGGCCCACACTGAAGCTTTCTTT. This codes for CASSRGAHTEAFF.

A few counts support this clonotype. The rearrangement joins TRBV20-1 to TRBJ2-1; D is unclear. V lost 3 bases, J lost 5 bases, and 8 bases lay in between. CDR3 length: 12 amino acids. CDR1 is DFQATT, CDR2 SNEGSKA, per germline (reference sequence). CDR3 loop: CSASLSDNEQFF. DNA for the CDR3: TGCAGTGCTAGTCTGTCGGACAATGAGCAGTTCTTC.

This chain links TRBV5-4 with TRBJ2-2; D possibly corresponds to TRBD2 (7 bases). The germline CDR1 and CDR2 sequences are SGHNT and YYREEE (reference sequence). This CDR3 has 16 residues. V lost 5 bases, J lost 4 bases, and 18 bases lay in between. DNA for the CDR3: TGTGCCAGCAGTACCCCGGGGGGCTCCTTCACCGGGGAGCTGTTTTTT. Residues: CASSTPGGSFTGELFF. Complete variable domain (other parts from reference TRBV5-4 and TRBJ2-2): ETGVTQSPTHLIKTRGQQVTLRCSSQSGHNTVSWYQQALGQGPQFIFQYYREEENGRGNFPPRFSGLQFPNYSSELNVNALELDDSALYLCASSTPGGSFTGELFFGEGSRLTVL.

CDR3 coding DNA: TGTGCCAGTAGTCCAGGGACAGGGGGTCAACAGCCCCAGTATTTT. Its protein product is CASSPGTGGQQPQYF. The chain joins TRBV19 to TRBJ1-5; 11 bases agree with TRBD1. Near its end, the DNA agrees better with TRBJ2-3, so the J call may be wrong. There are 15 residues in the CDR3. Germline-derived CDR1 and CDR2 are LNHDA and SQIVND (reference sequence).

This clonotype was found many times. The rearrangement links TRBV12-3 or TRBV12-4 to TRBJ2-2; D is possibly TRBD2 (6 bases). The germline V and J ends were trimmed by 6 bases and 5 bases, with 13 bases remaining between them. This CDR3 has 14 residues. The chain's CDR3 is CASSLGGRTGELFF. The DNA of the CDR3 is TGTGCCAGCAGCCTCGGGGGTCGGACCGGGGAGCTGTTTTTT.

At least ten counts were recorded for this clonotype. This rearrangement joins TRBV20-1 to TRBJ2-1; TRBD2 matches 9 bases. V dropped 6 bases and J dropped 7; count of bases not matched to a gene: 13. The CDR3 totals 15 residues. Germline CDR1 DFQATT, CDR2 SNEGSKA (reference sequence). This CDR3 is CSATPGAGGRNEQFF. CDR3 DNA sequence: TGCAGTGCCACCCCCGGCGCGGGGGGGCGGAATGAGCAGTTCTTC.

This clonotype was seen a handful of times. V and J are TRBV5-1 and TRBJ2-1; 8 positions agree with TRBD1. The CDR3 is 16 amino acids. Germline loops: CDR1 SGHRS, CDR2 YFSETQ. With 1 base clipped from V and 5 bases from J, the junction kept 8 bases outside the gene matches. CDR3: CASSLMAGTGNNEQFF. The CDR3 DNA follows: TGCGCCAGCAGCTTGATGGCCGGGACAGGAAACAATGAGCAGTTCTTC.

The table lists this clonotype with a few counts. The V gene is TRBV7-9, the J gene TRBJ2-1, with 7 positions matching TRBD1. Trimming cost V 7 bases and J 1 base; bases outside gene matches: 7. The CDR3 loop spans 15 amino acids. The germline V gene has CDR1 SEHNR and CDR2 FQNEAQ (reference sequence). CDR3 sequence: CASTPGQWSYNEQFF. In DNA, the CDR3 is TGTGCCAGCACCCCGGGACAGTGGTCCTACAATGAGCAGTTCTTC.